The present TCR beta chain was sequenced within a study of monozygotic twins with inflammatory bowel disease. Study conclusions and caveats: Inverse Simpson values showed less TCRbeta diversity in IBD patients than in their healthy co-twins.

Using the 5' RACE reads, TCRdb records one entry per CDR3 protein without DNA. This sample contains fewer than 550,000 distinct CDR3 sequences. The CDR3 runs to 18 residues. Germline-derived CDR1 and CDR2 are LGHDT and YNNKEL (reference sequence). Of note for this clonotype: The target antigen is unknown.

Source material: blood. The sequence was obtained from a human donor with ulcerative colitis or Crohn's disease, or a healthy co-twin of an affected twin (not recorded which). The rearrangement joins TRBV3-1 to TRBJ2-7; absent DNA, TCRdb's TRBD2 call cannot be checked. The CDR3 loop is CASSQDPGSGSPYYEQYF.